These T cell receptor beta chains were read from a single sample in a study of blood T cell repertoires in COVID-19. Assay: immunoSEQ multiplex PCR; the TCRdb copy retains only in-frame clones and omits some. The sample holds 80,000 to 100,000 clones, around 90% seen once. The sequenced material came from peripheral blood. The receptors were sampled from a man between 65 and 85 years old with acute or convalescent COVID-19. The CDR3 runs from the conserved cysteine through the conserved F or W. The order of the fields is J gene, clone size, D gene, V gene, CDR3 DNA, CDR3 protein. The D gene is left open where the match is weak. Clone size is shown for a subset of rows, as once, few, many or a class of expanded clone.

TRBJ1-1 NA TRBD1 TRBV15 TGTGCCACCAGCAGACGACAGGGGCCGAACACTGAAGCTTTCTTT CATSRRQGPNTEAFF
TRBJ2-3 NA NA TRBV6-5 TGTGCCAGCAGCCAACTAGTCTCTAGCACAGATACGCAGTATTTT CASSQLVSSTDTQYF
TRBJ1-3 few TRBD1 TRBV30 TGTGCCTGGCAGAGAACAGGGACAGCGGGAAACACCATATATTTT CAWQRTGTAGNTIYF
TRBJ2-3 NA NA TRBV5-5 TGTGCCAGCAGCTTGGACGGCACGGGCAGGGGAACAGATACGCAGTATTTT CASSLDGTGRGTDTQYF
TRBJ1-5 NA TRBD1 TRBV30 TGTGCCTGGGGACAGGGGGTCTGGCAGCCCCAGCATTTT CAWGQGVWQPQHF
TRBJ1-6 once NA TRBV3-1/TRBV3-2 TGTGCCAGCAGCCACCGACAGGCTGGTAATTCACCCCTCCACTTT CASSHRQAGNSPLHF
TRBJ1-1 NA TRBD1 TRBV19 TGTGCCAGTAGTATCGGGGACAGGGCCACTGAAGCTTTCTTT CASSIGDRATEAFF
TRBJ1-6 NA TRBD1 TRBV10-3 TGTGCCATCAGCCCGGGACAGGATAATTCACCCCTCCACTTT CAISPGQDNSPLHF
TRBJ2-2 few TRBD2 TRBV11-3 TGTGCCAGCAGCTTAGGGCTAGCGGGGGGGCCGGGCACCGGGGAGCTGTTTTTT CASSLGLAGGPGTGELFF
TRBJ1-6 NA TRBD1 TRBV6-5 TGTGCCAGCAGGAAGGACAGGGGGCAAAATTCACCCCTCCACTTT CASRKDRGQNSPLHF
TRBJ1-5 NA TRBD1 TRBV19 TGTGCCAGTAGTGACAGGGGGCGGTATCAGCCCCAGCATTTT CASSDRGRYQPQHF
TRBJ2-7 NA NA TRBV30 TGTGCCTGGAGTGACAGTCTTCCCTACGAGCAGTACTTC CAWSDSLPYEQYF
TRBJ2-3 NA NA TRBV27 TGTGCCAGCAAGGGGGGGCCGCTCTGGCGGACAGATACGCAGTATTTT CASKGGPLWRTDTQYF
TRBJ1-6 once NA TRBV14 TGTGCCAGCAGCCAAAGAGACAGCCCTTTATATAATTCACCCCTCCACTTT CASSQRDSPLYNSPLHF
TRBJ1-4 NA TRBD1 TRBV19 TGTGCCAGTAGACACCCGGGGGGACAGGCTAATGAAAAACTGTTTTTT CASRHPGGQANEKLFF
TRBJ2-3 NA NA TRBV11-2 TGTGCCAGCAGCTTACGCCAGCGGAGGGTCCGGGCAGATACGCAGTATTTT CASSLRQRRVRADTQYF